These T cell receptor beta chains were read from a single sample in a study of OX40 agonist ivuxolimab in advanced cancers. TCRdb's table, derived via immunoSEQ multiplex PCR, lists solely in-frame clones and lacks some. The table lists approximately 73,000 clones, approximately 88% of them singletons. The source was CD4+ or CD8+ T cells sorted from blood, collected in a trial of the OX40 agonist ivuxolimab. The receptors derive from an adult with an advanced solid tumor such as melanoma, head and neck, liver or kidney cancer. Each CDR3 is given with its conserved first and last residue. A row's size may be missing; if present it is once, few, many or a size class.

TRBJ2-7	NA	15	TRBV5-1	CASSVPGQPSYEQYF
TRBJ2-3	NA	14	TRBV18	CASSPDRELDTQYF
TRBJ1-2	NA	14	TRBV9	CASSGLTEGRGYTF
TRBJ1-2	NA	13	TRBV9	CASKDGREYGYTF
TRBJ2-1	NA	17	TRBV4-1	CASSQDLWREFGNEQFF
TRBJ2-7	NA	15	TRBV30	CAWSVLGEGVYEQYF
TRBJ2-1	NA	16	TRBV5-4	CASSLGLAGPNNEQFF
TRBJ2-4	NA	15	TRBV27	CASSLLARAGHIQYF
TRBJ1-2	NA	14	TRBV25-1	CASSEWGVERGYTF
TRBJ1-1	NA	13	TRBV7-9	CASSLGGATEAFF
TRBJ2-1	NA	14	TRBV30	CAWSVGTGHNEQFF
TRBJ2-3	NA	15	TRBV27	CASSWTFTSTDTQYF
TRBJ2-7	NA	16	TRBV5-1	CASSLGGSGRTYEQYF
TRBJ2-7	NA	14	TRBV6-6	CASSYLALSYEQYF
TRBJ1-1	NA	16	TRBV6-6	CASSTPGGAKNTEAFF
TRBJ2-2	NA	19	TRBV21-1	CASSKEYTNRDRGFGELFF
TRBJ1-1	NA	17	TRBV5-1	CASSWGLTGTVNTEAFF
TRBJ2-5	once	14	TRBV2	CASSEGTSQETQYF
TRBJ2-1	NA	15	TRBV27	CASSSFAATYNEQFF
TRBJ2-1	NA	15	TRBV4-1	CASSQELAGAYEQFF
TRBJ2-2	NA	15	TRBV18	CASSPRTSNTGELFF
TRBJ1-5	NA	14	TRBV28	CASSFDRGHQPQHF
TRBJ2-2	NA	18	TRBV2	CASSEAFRTSGSSGELFF
TRBJ2-1	NA	13	TRBV2	CASRGDLYNEQFF
TRBJ2-5	once	16	TRBV4-1	CASSPGGLAGVWEQYF
TRBJ1-5	NA	14	TRBV27	CASRPSGFNQPQHF
TRBJ2-7	once	13	TRBV7-9	CASSSGDPYEQYF
TRBJ2-1	NA	14	TRBV2	CASSLAGVWNEQFF
TRBJ2-5	once	14	TRBV7-9	CASSLARTEETQYF
TRBJ2-1	few	16	TRBV7-2	CASSLVPTSGREEQFF
TRBJ1-1	NA	13	TRBV18	CASSPDGRPEAFF
TRBJ2-7	NA	15	TRBV6-6	CASRGTSGRSYEQYF
TRBJ2-3	NA	14	TRBV27	CASRTSGSPDTQYF
TRBJ2-1	NA	18	TRBV15	CATSNDLAAGGLYNEQFF
TRBJ1-1	NA	11	TRBV5-5	CASSLGTEAFF
TRBJ1-5	NA	14	TRBV27	CASSFAGGDQPQHF
TRBJ2-7	NA	12	TRBV10-3	CATGETSYEQYF
TRBJ1-2	NA	12	TRBV7-9	CASSLGAGGYTF
TRBJ1-5	NA	17	TRBV7-9	CASSLVRGGFSNQPQHF
TRBJ2-7	once	12	TRBV7-9	CASTGVGYEQYF
TRBJ1-5	NA	13	TRBV7-2	CASSLRQDQPQHF
TRBJ2-7	NA	15	TRBV6-6	CASSYLGGAPYEQYF
TRBJ2-7	NA	16	TRBV7-8	CASSLVQVSGGSEQYF
TRBJ2-1	NA	12	TRBV9	CASSVGQSEQFF
TRBJ2-1	once	15	TRBV5-4	CASSFSMTAYNEQFF
TRBJ2-7	NA	15	TRBV15	CATSREGTGTYEQYF
TRBJ1-2	NA	12	TRBV5-4	CASSLLGGGYTF
TRBJ1-4	NA	14	TRBV6-5	CASSYAATNEKLFF
TRBJ1-1	few	15	TRBV28	CASSSTGRMNTEAFF
TRBJ2-7	NA	17	TRBV7-8	CASSLHTRAGWPYEQYF
TRBJ1-2	NA	13	TRBV25-1	CASSLDRPGGYTF
TRBJ2-7	NA	14	TRBV10-1	CASSPSGGPHEQYF
TRBJ2-2	NA	15	TRBV6-5	CASSYSLEGTGELFF